Listed below are T cell receptor beta chains from one sample, sequenced in a study of blood T cell repertoires in COVID-19. Measured with immunoSEQ multiplex PCR; TCRdb has only the in-frame clones, and not every one. The table includes 120,000 or so clones, roughly 82% detected once. The sequenced sample consisted of peripheral blood. The source is a woman aged 60-70 years with acute or convalescent COVID-19. The CDR3 runs from the conserved cysteine through the conserved F or W.

TRBJ2-7	TRBV9	CASSVRDYSYEQYF
TRBJ2-1	TRBV14	CASSQLAGVNEQFF
TRBJ1-3	TRBV25-1	CASSLTGVVTTIYF
TRBJ2-7	TRBV10-1	CASSESGQGTRTYEQYF
TRBJ2-2	TRBV4-2	CASSQMRNTGELFF
TRBJ1-1	TRBV5-8	CASSVRDRVYATEAFF
TRBJ2-1	TRBV6-2/TRBV6-3	CASSYFGSQFF
TRBJ2-7	TRBV3-1/TRBV3-2	CASSRTSHEQYF
TRBJ1-1	TRBV29-1	CSVVIDTEAFF
TRBJ1-5	TRBV19	CASSIVRAGRSNQPQHF
TRBJ1-2	TRBV9	CASSVGTGRGGYTF
TRBJ2-1	TRBV7-3	CASGRIAGGVNEQFF
TRBJ1-4	TRBV4-1	CASAPDRGYNEKLFF
TRBJ2-3	TRBV7-3	CATAPGGLRTDTQYF
TRBJ2-1	TRBV9	CASSVEGLVYNEQFF
TRBJ1-4	TRBV24-1	CATSDLPGHNEKLFF
TRBJ1-3	TRBV3-1/TRBV3-2	CASSQDSSGQGQRDGGNTIYF
TRBJ1-3	TRBV12-5	CASGRRDRVSDTIYF
TRBJ2-2	TRBV2	CASSEPGQGLLQNTGELFF
TRBJ2-5	TRBV5-1	CASSLGQGGETQYF
TRBJ1-5	TRBV10-3	CAISQGGNNQPQHF
TRBJ2-5	TRBV19	CASNVRGQETQYF
TRBJ2-3	TRBV5-1	CASSFIGTVGDTQYF